The TCR beta chain described here comes from a study of T cells in Graves' hyperthyroidism and ophthalmopathy. Study outcomes and limitations: Among thyroid clonotypes expanded above 0.001, most also appeared in blood.

Diagnosis rested on symptoms, serum thyroxine and TRAb, thyroid ultrasound, and orbital computed tomography. This clonotype was counted at least ten times. Its antigen is not identified. The CDR3 extends over 14 amino acids. V lost 3 bases to trimming and J lost 4 bases, with 10 bases between them. Amplified TCR beta CDR3 regions derived from RNA transcripts. During a first-round RT-PCR of the TCR CDR3, the HTBI primer set was used. TCRdb independently ran MiXCR on the multiplex PCR reads; one entry per CDR3 protein. The sample records hundreds of thousands of distinct CDR3 sequences, around 45% being singletons.

This clonotype was sampled from a woman younger than 35 with Graves' hyperthyroidism. The chain combines TRBV12-3 or TRBV12-4 with TRBJ1-5; D gene unclear. The material sequenced was peripheral blood or thyroid tissue (not recorded which). Here the CDR3 reads CASSFLGINQPQHF. The CDR3 DNA sequence: TGTGCCAGCAGTTTTTTGGGCATTAATCAGCCCCAGCATTTT.